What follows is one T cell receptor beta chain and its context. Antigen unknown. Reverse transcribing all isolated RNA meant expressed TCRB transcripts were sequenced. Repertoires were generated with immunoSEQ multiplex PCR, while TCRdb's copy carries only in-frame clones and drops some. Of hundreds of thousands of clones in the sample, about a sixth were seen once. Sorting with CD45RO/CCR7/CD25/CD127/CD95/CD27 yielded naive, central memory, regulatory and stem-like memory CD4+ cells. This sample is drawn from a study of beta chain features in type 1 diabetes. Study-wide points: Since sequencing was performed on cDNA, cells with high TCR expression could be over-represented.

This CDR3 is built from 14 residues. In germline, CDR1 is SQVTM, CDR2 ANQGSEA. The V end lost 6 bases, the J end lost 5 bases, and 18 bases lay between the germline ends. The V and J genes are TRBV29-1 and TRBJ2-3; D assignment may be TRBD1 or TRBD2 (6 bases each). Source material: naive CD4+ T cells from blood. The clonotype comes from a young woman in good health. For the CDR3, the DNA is TGCAGCGTGGGAACTGGAGGGGGAGGAGATACGCAGTATTTT. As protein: CSVGTGGGGDTQYF.